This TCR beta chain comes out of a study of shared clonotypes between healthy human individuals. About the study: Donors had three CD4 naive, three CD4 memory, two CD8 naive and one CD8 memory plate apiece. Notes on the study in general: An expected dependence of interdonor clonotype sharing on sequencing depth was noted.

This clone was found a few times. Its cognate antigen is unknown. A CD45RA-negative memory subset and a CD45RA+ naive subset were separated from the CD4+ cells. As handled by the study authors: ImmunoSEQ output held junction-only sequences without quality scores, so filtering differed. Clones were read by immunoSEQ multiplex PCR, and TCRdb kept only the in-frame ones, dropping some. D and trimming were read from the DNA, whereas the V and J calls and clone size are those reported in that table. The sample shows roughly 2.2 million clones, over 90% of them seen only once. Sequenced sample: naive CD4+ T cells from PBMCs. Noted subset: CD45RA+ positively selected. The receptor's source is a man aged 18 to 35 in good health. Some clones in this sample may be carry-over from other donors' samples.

The CDR3: CASSPGGPGNQPQHF. CDR3 DNA sequence: TGTGCCAGCAGCCCCGGTGGGCCAGGCAATCAGCCCCAGCATTTT. The J gene is TRBJ1-5, the V gene TRBV7-9; D is uncertain. Germline V gene data show CDR1 as SEHNR and CDR2 as FQNEAQ (reference sequence). This CDR3 region has 15 residues. Trimming cost V 5 bases and J 2 bases, with 13 bases left between them.